Below, 6 T cell receptor beta chains from the same sample are listed, as sequenced in a study of cytomegalovirus exposure and HLA in healthy donors (dated by TCRdb to 2017 to 2019). The protocol used for the library was the immunoSEQ multiplex PCR assay. For the multiplex PCR, a mixture combining 60 forward primers for TCR Vbeta segments and 13 reverse primers for TCR Jbeta segments was used. Sourced from immuneACCESS, this table was stored by TCRdb with only in-frame sequences that have V and J called. A share of the clones is absent; for the studies checked, an unresolved V gene accounts for under half, and the remainder has no known explanation. The sample data list approximately 170,000 clones, and over 70% of these were observed just once. Together, the top ten hold 6.5% to 9% of the sample. Source material: PBMCs. These receptors were obtained from a middle-aged woman in good health and CMV-seropositive.

This rearrangement joins TRBV15 to TRBJ1-6; the D is unclear. CDR1 LNHNV and CDR2 YYDKDF come from the germline V gene (reference sequence). V lost 0 bases to trimming and J lost 14 bases, with 11 bases between them. This CDR3 region has 13 residues. The CDR3 region has the DNA TGTGCCACCAGCAGAGAGTTCGGGGTCACCCTCCACTTT. As protein: CATSREFGVTLHF. The variable domain in full, with the rest retrieved from reference TRBV15 and TRBJ1-6, is DAMVIQNPRYQVTQFGKPVTLSCSQTLNHNVMYWYQQKSSQAPKLLFHYYDKDFNNEADTPDNFQSRRPNTSFCFLDIRSPGLGDTAMYLCATSREFGVTLHFGNGTRLTVT.

This rearrangement joins TRBV5-1 to TRBJ1-3; D is perhaps TRBD1 (5 bases). CDR3 length equals 14 residues. Deletions cut 5 bases from V and 0 bases from J, with 9 bases between. Per the germline V gene, CDR1 is SGHRS and CDR2 is YFSETQ. CDR3 nucleotide sequence: TGCGCCAGCAGGCCAGACAGCTCTGGAAACACCATATATTTT. It codes for CASRPDSSGNTIYF.

The count of this clone is one. The chain is built from TRBV2 and TRBJ1-6; TRBD1 might be the D (5 bases). CDR1 SNHLY and CDR2 FYNNEI come from the germline V gene. The V end lost 4 bases, the J end lost 6 bases, and 16 bases lay between the germline ends. This CDR3 is built from 16 residues. The CDR3 sequence: CASSVRDLGFNSPLHF. The CDR3 nucleotides are TGTGCCAGCAGTGTTAGGGACTTGGGCTTTAATTCACCCCTCCACTTT. The complete variable domain, with remaining parts taken from reference TRBV2 and TRBJ1-6, reads EPEVTQTPSHQVTQMGQEVILRCVPISNHLYFYWYRQILGQKVEFLVSFYNNEISEKSEIFDDQFSVERPDGSNFTLKIRSTKLEDSAMYFCASSVRDLGFNSPLHFGNGTRLTVT.

This chain joins TRBV28 and TRBJ1-2; TRBD1 matches 7 bases. The length of the CDR3 is 14 residues. J lost 2 bases, V lost 9 bases, and 9 bases had no gene match. Germline assignment: CDR1 MDHEN and CDR2 SYDVKM. In nucleotides, the CDR3 is TGTGCCAGTAGAGGGGCAGGGGGGAACTATGGCTACACCTTC. It is translated as CASRGAGGNYGYTF.

V usage is TRBV30 and J usage is TRBJ2-1; D gene uncertain. The CDR3 has 14 amino acids. Trimming left V 4 bases short and J 0 bases short, with 10 bases between. The germline V gene encodes CDR1 GTSNPN and CDR2 SVGIG (reference sequence). The CDR3 DNA sequence: TGTGCCTGGACTAGTGGAAGCTCCTACAATGAGCAGTTCTTC. It specifies CAWTSGSSYNEQFF.

The CDR3 sequence is CASRETGGENTF. The CDR3, as DNA: TGCGCCAGCAGGGAAACAGGGGGCGAGAACACCTTC. The V and J genes are TRBV5-1 and TRBJ1-2, with 9 bases that match TRBD1. V dropped 5 bases and J dropped 12; count of bases not matched to a gene: 8. CDR3 size: 12 residues. CDR1 and CDR2 from the germline V gene are SGHRS and YFSETQ.